This TCR beta chain was retrieved from a study of human T cells and chemical hapten exposure. In the study overall: Small pooled library volume differences mainly caused per-sample TCR yield variation.

In this sample, this clonotype turned up a few times. Time point indicated: pre-sensitization, week 0. Described treatment: therapeutic diphenylcyclopropenone sensitization with weekly scalp DPC. Non-pregnant alopecia patients aged 18 to 70, suitable for DPC therapy. MiXCR, run by TCRdb on the RACE reads, gives a single entry per CDR3 protein. Of 380,000 or so distinct CDR3 sequences detected, 5.5% appear once; the ten largest clones hold around 8.6%. The CDR3 sequence is 15 residues long. Germline assignment: CDR1 SGHTA and CDR2 FQGNSA. V was trimmed by 3 bases and J by 0 bases, leaving 10 bases between them.

The chain links TRBV7-2 to TRBJ2-3; D is unclear. The source material was whole blood, sampled in connection with sensitization to the hapten diphenylcyclopropenone (DPC). This sequence originates from a woman younger than 30 with alopecia areata. Some clones in this sample may be carry-over from other donors' samples. The CDR3 DNA reads as TGTGCCAGCAGCTTCGTCCCCGCTAGCACAGATACGCAGTATTTT. Its protein product is CASSFVPASTDTQYF.